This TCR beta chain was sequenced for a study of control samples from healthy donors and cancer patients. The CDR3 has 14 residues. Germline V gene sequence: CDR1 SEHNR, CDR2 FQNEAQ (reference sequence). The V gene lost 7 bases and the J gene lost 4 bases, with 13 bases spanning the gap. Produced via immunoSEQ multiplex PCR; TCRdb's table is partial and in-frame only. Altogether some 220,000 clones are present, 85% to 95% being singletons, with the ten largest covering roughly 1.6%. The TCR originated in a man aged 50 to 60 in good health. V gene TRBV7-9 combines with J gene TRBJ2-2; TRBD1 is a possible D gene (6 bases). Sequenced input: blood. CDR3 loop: CASTGAPSTGELFF. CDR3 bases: TGTGCCAGCACAGGGGCGCCGAGCACCGGGGAGCTGTTTTTT. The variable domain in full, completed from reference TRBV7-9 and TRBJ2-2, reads DTGVSQNPRHKITKRGQNVTFRCDPISEHNRLYWYRQTLGQGPEFLTYFQNEAQLEKSRLLSDRFSAERPKGSFSTLEIQRTEQGDSAMYLCASTGAPSTGELFFGEGSRLTVL.